These 15 T cell receptor beta chains share one sample of origin, sequenced in a study of blood T cell repertoires in COVID-19. Repertoires were generated with immunoSEQ multiplex PCR, while TCRdb's copy carries only in-frame clones and drops some. The sample has around 370,000 clones; 88% are singletons. The material sequenced was PBMCs or T cells enriched from blood (not recorded which). The receptors were gathered from a woman aged 18-29 years who had recovered from COVID-19.

The chain couples TRBV4-2 to TRBJ1-6; D perhaps matches TRBD1 (5 bases). The CDR3 is 20 amino acids. V was clipped by 4 bases and J by 9 bases, with 31 bases between them. Germline V gene lookup returns CDR1 LGHNA and CDR2 YNFKEQ. CDR3 residues: CASSPRNHGQGLLLRSPLHF. CDR3 DNA: TGTGCCAGCAGCCCTCGAAATCACGGCCAGGGCCTACTACTTCGTTCACCCCTCCACTTT.

This clone was observed a single time. The chain recombines TRBV9 with TRBJ2-3, with 10 nucleotides matching TRBD2. The CDR3 covers 16 residues. The germline CDR1 and CDR2 sequences are SGDLS and YYNGEE. V was pared by 0 bases and J by 5 bases, with 6 bases of the junction left unmatched. The CDR3 loop reads CASSVVSGGAKDTQYF. Here the CDR3 DNA reads TGTGCCAGCAGCGTAGTGAGCGGGGGGGCCAAAGATACGCAGTATTTT.

This chain uses TRBV29-1 with TRBJ2-7, with 7 nucleotides matching TRBD1. V shed 5 bases, J shed 0 bases, and the junction held 13 bases outside the gene matches. The CDR3 is made up of 16 amino acids. The V gene's germline CDR1 is SQVTM and CDR2 ANQGSEA. DNA for the CDR3: TGCAGCGTTCGTGGGACAGTTGATACTCCCTCCTACGAGCAGTACTTC. Translation: CSVRGTVDTPSYEQYF.

V gene TRBV29-1 combines with J gene TRBJ2-7; 7 bases agree with TRBD1. Germline CDR1 SQVTM, CDR2 ANQGSEA. J lost 0 bases, V lost 5 bases, and 7 bases had no gene match. The CDR3 is made up of 14 amino acids. CDR3 DNA sequence: TGCAGCGTTCAGCGACAGGGAAGCTCCTACGAGCAGTACTTC. Translation: CSVQRQGSSYEQYF.

J is TRBJ2-6 and V is TRBV9; perhaps TRBD1 as D (5 bases). The CDR3 covers 16 residues. V was pared by 3 bases and J by 1 base, with 11 bases between. The germline V gene encodes CDR1 SGDLS and CDR2 YYNGEE. The CDR3 here is CASSDLRVSGANVLTF. The CDR3 DNA sequence: TGTGCCAGCAGCGACCTCAGGGTGTCTGGGGCCAACGTCCTGACTTTC.

The rearrangement uses TRBV15 and TRBJ2-7; D gene uncertain. Germline V lookup: CDR1 LNHNV, CDR2 YYDKDF (reference sequence). Trimming took 0 bases from V and 1 from J, leaving 16 bases between them. There are 17 residues in the CDR3. The CDR3 DNA reads as TGTGCCACCAGCAGAGAATGGGCTGGCGCCCGTTCCTACGAGCAGTACTTC. Protein product: CATSREWAGARSYEQYF.

The chain combines TRBV4-3 with TRBJ1-2; D ambiguous. CDR1 is LGHNA, CDR2 YSLEER, per germline. V lost 0 bases and J 7 bases, leaving 6 bases between the germline ends. The CDR3 is 12 residues long. The CDR3 here is CASSQDRFGYTF. CDR3 coding DNA: TGCGCCAGCAGCCAAGATCGTTTTGGCTACACCTTC.

This clone has just one count. The chain carries TRBV3-1 (or the pseudogene TRBV3-2) and TRBJ1-4; D not resolved. Between the trimmed V and J ends, which lost 4 bases and 0 bases, there was a span of 15 bases. CDR3 length equals 17 residues. Germline V gene lookup returns CDR1 LGHDT and CDR2 YNNKEL (reference sequence). CDR3 sequence reads: CASSPPNSLATNEKLFF. The CDR3 region has the DNA TGTGCCAGCAGCCCCCCGAACAGCCTGGCAACTAATGAAAAACTGTTTTTT.

The gene calls are TRBV5-8 and TRBJ1-6; no definite D call. The CDR3 is 13 amino acids. Germline values: CDR1 SGHTS, CDR2 YDEGEE. The V end lost 1 base, the J end lost 5 bases, and 4 bases lay between the germline ends. CDR3 protein: CASSLTDNSPLHF. Written as DNA, the CDR3 is TGTGCCAGCAGCTTGACAGATAATTCACCCCTCCACTTT.

The rearrangement joins TRBV7-9 to TRBJ1-1; D is undetermined. The length of the CDR3 is 14 residues. Germline loops: CDR1 SEHNR, CDR2 FQNEAQ (reference sequence). V shed 3 bases and J shed 0 bases, with 8 bases lying between them. CDR3 in amino acids: CASSLAQMNTEAFF. Here the CDR3 DNA reads TGTGCCAGCAGCTTGGCACAGATGAACACTGAAGCTTTCTTT.

This clone was counted a single time. The chain couples TRBV11-2 to TRBJ1-1; 9 bases line up with TRBD1. With V trimmed by 1 base and J by 6 bases, 6 bases remained unmatched. This CDR3 has 15 residues. The germline V gene has CDR1 SGHAT and CDR2 FQNNGV. The CDR3 reads CASSLVGQGMAEAFF. In DNA form, the CDR3 reads TGTGCCAGCAGCTTAGTAGGACAGGGGATGGCTGAAGCTTTCTTT.

The chain recombines TRBV3-1 (or the pseudogene TRBV3-2) with TRBJ2-7; 7 bases fit TRBD1. The CDR3 totals 15 residues. V lost 3 bases to trimming and J lost 2 bases; unmatched junction nucleotides: 7. Germline V gene data show CDR1 as LGHDT and CDR2 as YNNKEL (reference sequence). CDR3 in amino acids: CASSHSVQGAYEQYF. CDR3 DNA sequence: TGTGCCAGCAGCCATTCAGTGCAGGGGGCCTACGAGCAGTACTTC.

The chain links TRBV6-5 to TRBJ1-2, with D perhaps TRBD1 (5 bases). The V and J ends lost 5 bases and 0 bases respectively, with 13 bases between them. Germline V gene data show CDR1 as MNHEY and CDR2 as SVGAGI. The CDR3 is 15 amino acids. The CDR3: CASSPDRPPNYGYTF. DNA for the CDR3: TGTGCCAGCAGTCCTGACAGACCGCCTAACTATGGCTACACCTTC.

This clone was found a few times. This chain connects TRBV28 to TRBJ1-5, with a possible D match to TRBD1 (6 bases). V was pared by 6 bases and J by 6 bases, with 15 bases between. This CDR3 has 14 residues. Germline V gives CDR1 MDHEN, CDR2 SYDVKM. The CDR3 nucleotides are TGTGCCAGCAGCCGAGGGGGGGGCAGTCAGCCCCAGCATTTT. Residues: CASSRGGGSQPQHF. The whole variable domain, remainder taken from reference TRBV28 and TRBJ1-5, is DVKVTQSSRYLVKRTGEKVFLECVQDMDHENMFWYRQDPGLGLRLIYFSYDVKMKEKGDIPEGYSVSREKKERFSLILESASTNQTSMYLCASSRGGGSQPQHFGDGTRLSIL.

This rearrangement joins TRBV6-5 to TRBJ2-2; D remains unclear. Germline assignment: CDR1 MNHEY and CDR2 SVGAGI. Trimming cost V 5 bases and J 6 bases, with 13 bases left between them. This CDR3 spans 14 amino acids. The chain's CDR3 is CASSIRSLPGELFF. CDR3 DNA: TGTGCCAGCAGTATCCGTTCACTGCCCGGGGAGCTGTTTTTT.